These 9 T cell receptor beta chains originate from one sample sequenced in a study of siplizumab effects on memory and regulatory T cells. Using immunoSEQ multiplex PCR, the repertoire was profiled, and TCRdb retains in-frame clones only, with some absent. The sample records around 95,000 clones, 94% being singletons. Sequenced material: non-Treg CD4+ T cells sorted from blood. The receptor set was obtained from a human donor in good health.

The rearrangement uses TRBV6-5 and TRBJ2-1, with TRBD1 matching 7 bases. The V gene end was trimmed by 4 bases and the J gene end by 9 bases; junction bases not matched to a gene: 6. This CDR3 is 13 amino acids long. Germline loops: CDR1 MNHEY, CDR2 SVGAGI. In DNA, the CDR3 is TGTGCCAGCAGTTTCCCGGCAGGGGGTGAGCAGTTCTTC. This gives the protein CASSFPAGGEQFF.

CDR3 loop: CASSKTSIKDWSTDTQYF. The CDR3 region has the DNA TGTGCCAGCAGTAAAACAAGCATTAAGGATTGGAGCACAGATACGCAGTATTTT. V and J are TRBV28 and TRBJ2-3; D remains unclear. The germline V gene encodes CDR1 MDHEN and CDR2 SYDVKM. The CDR3 runs 18 residues. V gave up 5 bases and J gave up 0 bases, with 21 bases separating them. Complete variable domain (other parts from reference TRBV28 and TRBJ2-3): DVKVTQSSRYLVKRTGEKVFLECVQDMDHENMFWYRQDPGLGLRLIYFSYDVKMKEKGDIPEGYSVSREKKERFSLILESASTNQTSMYLCASSKTSIKDWSTDTQYFGPGTRLTVL.

V and J are TRBV29-1 and TRBJ1-5; 7 bases are shared with TRBD1. CDR3 length: 13 amino acids. CDR1 SQVTM and CDR2 ANQGSEA come from the germline V gene. With 7 bases clipped from V and 4 bases from J, the junction kept 7 bases outside the gene matches. The CDR3 protein is CSAQRDRNQPQHF. The CDR3 DNA follows: TGCAGCGCCCAAAGGGACAGAAATCAGCCCCAGCATTTT.

V gene TRBV28 combines with J gene TRBJ1-5, with TRBD1 matching over 7 bases. The CDR3 is 19 amino acids. Germline CDR1 and CDR2: MDHEN and SYDVKM. Losses at the gene ends were 5 bases for V and 7 bases for J; bases not matched to a gene: 23. The CDR3 sequence: CASSLPSGTDIIRGQPQHF. The CDR3 DNA reads as TGTGCCAGCAGTCTCCCCTCAGGGACAGATATCATCCGGGGACAGCCCCAGCATTTT.

This chain uses TRBV2 with TRBJ2-1, with 8 bases identical to TRBD1. Germline V lookup: CDR1 SNHLY, CDR2 FYNNEI. This CDR3 is built from 14 residues. The J segment lost 6 bases and the V segment lost 3 bases, leaving 4 bases of the junction unmatched. The DNA for the CDR3 is TGTGCCAGCAGTGACAGGGGGCGCGGCAATGAGCAGTTCTTC. Encoded protein: CASSDRGRGNEQFF.

The J gene is TRBJ2-1, the V gene TRBV7-9; D remains ambiguous. CDR1 and CDR2 from the germline V gene are SEHNR and FQNEAQ (reference sequence). This CDR3 is built from 15 residues. V was cut by 3 bases and J by 6 bases, with 15 bases left in between. The CDR3 here is CASSFLGKLGNEQFF. The DNA of the CDR3 is TGTGCCAGCAGCTTTTTAGGGAAGTTGGGCAATGAGCAGTTCTTC.

This chain connects TRBV11-2 to TRBJ1-4, with 10 bases that match TRBD1. CDR1 and CDR2 from the germline V gene are SGHAT and FQNNGV. V shed 4 bases and J 4 bases; nucleotides not matched to a gene: 6. This CDR3 is 16 amino acids long. The CDR3 region is CASSSRQGAINEKLFF. In nucleotides, the CDR3 is TGTGCCAGCAGCTCAAGACAGGGGGCGATTAATGAAAAACTGTTTTTT.

The chain joins TRBV25-1 to TRBJ2-7; D unclear. The CDR3 runs to 13 residues. V lost 3 bases and J 0 bases, leaving 6 bases between the germline ends. Germline V gives CDR1 MGHDK, CDR2 SYGVNS. The CDR3 loop is CASSDLSSYEQYF. DNA for the CDR3: TGTGCCAGCAGTGACCTCAGCTCCTACGAGCAGTACTTC.

The rearrangement joins TRBV19 to TRBJ2-3; 14 nucleotides align to TRBD2. The CDR3 spans 19 residues. The germline V gene has CDR1 LNHDA and CDR2 SQIVND (reference sequence). J was trimmed by 6 bases and V by 0 bases; bases with no gene match: 11. CDR3: CASSIDRWGTSGRRDTQYF. The CDR3 DNA follows: TGTGCCAGTAGTATAGATCGGTGGGGGACTAGCGGGAGACGTGATACGCAGTATTTT.